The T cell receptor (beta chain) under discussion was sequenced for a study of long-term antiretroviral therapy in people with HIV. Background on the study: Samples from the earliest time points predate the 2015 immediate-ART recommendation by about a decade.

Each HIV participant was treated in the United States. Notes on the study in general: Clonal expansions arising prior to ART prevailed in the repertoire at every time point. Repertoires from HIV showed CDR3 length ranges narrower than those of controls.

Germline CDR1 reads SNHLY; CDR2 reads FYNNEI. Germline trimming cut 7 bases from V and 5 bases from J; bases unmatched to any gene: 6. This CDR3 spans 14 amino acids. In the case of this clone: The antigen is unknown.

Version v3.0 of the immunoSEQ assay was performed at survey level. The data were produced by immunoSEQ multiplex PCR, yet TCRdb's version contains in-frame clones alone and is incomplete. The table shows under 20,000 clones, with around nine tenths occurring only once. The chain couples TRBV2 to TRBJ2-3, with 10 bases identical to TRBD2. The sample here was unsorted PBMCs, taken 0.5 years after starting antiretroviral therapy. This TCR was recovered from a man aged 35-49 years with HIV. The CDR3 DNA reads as TGTGCCAGCATATCGCTAGCGGGGGAAGATACGCAGTATTTT. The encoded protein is CASISLAGEDTQYF.